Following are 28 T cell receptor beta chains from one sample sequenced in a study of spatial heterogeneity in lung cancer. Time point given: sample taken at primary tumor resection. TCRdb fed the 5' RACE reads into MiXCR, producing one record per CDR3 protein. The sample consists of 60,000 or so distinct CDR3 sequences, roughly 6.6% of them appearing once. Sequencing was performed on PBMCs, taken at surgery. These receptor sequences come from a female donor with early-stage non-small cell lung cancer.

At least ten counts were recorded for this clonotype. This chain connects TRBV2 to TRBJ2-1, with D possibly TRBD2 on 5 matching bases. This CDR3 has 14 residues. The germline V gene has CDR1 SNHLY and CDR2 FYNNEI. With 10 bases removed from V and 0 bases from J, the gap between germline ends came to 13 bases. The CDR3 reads CATGRESSYNEQFF. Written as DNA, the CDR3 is TGTGCCACGGGTAGGGAGAGCTCCTACAATGAGCAGTTCTTC.

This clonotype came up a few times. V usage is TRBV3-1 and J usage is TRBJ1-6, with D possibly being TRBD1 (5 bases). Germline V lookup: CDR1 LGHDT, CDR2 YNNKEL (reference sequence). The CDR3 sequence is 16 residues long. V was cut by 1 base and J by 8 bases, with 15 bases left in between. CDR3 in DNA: TGTGCCAGCAGCCAAGCATTGGGACTTGGAGATTCACCCCTCCACTTT. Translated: CASSQALGLGDSPLHF. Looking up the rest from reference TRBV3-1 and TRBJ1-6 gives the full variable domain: DTAVSQTPKYLVTQMGNDKSIKCEQNLGHDTMYWYKQDSKKFLKIMFSYNNKELIINETVPNRFSPKSPDKAHLNLHINSLELGDSAVYFCASSQALGLGDSPLHFGNGTRLTVT.

The CDR3 sequence is CASSLKGGQYNEQFF. CDR3 in DNA: TGTGCCAGCAGCTTAAAAGGGGGACAGTACAATGAGCAGTTCTTC. The chain employs TRBV7-8 and TRBJ2-1; 7 nucleotides match TRBD1. The CDR3 contains 15 residues. The trim removed 2 bases at V and 4 bases at J, leaving 5 bases unmatched. Germline V gene sequence: CDR1 SGHVS, CDR2 FQNEAQ.

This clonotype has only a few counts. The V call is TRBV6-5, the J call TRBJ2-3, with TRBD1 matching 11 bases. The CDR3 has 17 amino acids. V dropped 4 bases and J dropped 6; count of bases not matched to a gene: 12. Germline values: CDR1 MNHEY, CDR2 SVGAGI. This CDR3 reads CASSSPRRTGGRDTQYF. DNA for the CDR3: TGTGCCAGCAGTTCCCCCCGCCGGACAGGGGGCAGGGATACGCAGTATTTT.

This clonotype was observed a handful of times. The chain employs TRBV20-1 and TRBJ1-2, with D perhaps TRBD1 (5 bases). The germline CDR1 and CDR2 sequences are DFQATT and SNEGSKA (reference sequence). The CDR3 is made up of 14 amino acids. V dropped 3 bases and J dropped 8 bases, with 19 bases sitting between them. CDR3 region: CSASQDKTALGYTF. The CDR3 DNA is TGCAGTGCTAGTCAGGACAAGACTGCCTTGGGCTACACCTTC.

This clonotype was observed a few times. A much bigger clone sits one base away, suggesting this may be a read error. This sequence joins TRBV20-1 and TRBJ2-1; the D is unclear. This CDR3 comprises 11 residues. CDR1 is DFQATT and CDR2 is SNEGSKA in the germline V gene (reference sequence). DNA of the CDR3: TGCAGTGCTAGCCGGCACAATGAGCAGTCCTTC. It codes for CSASRHNEQSF.

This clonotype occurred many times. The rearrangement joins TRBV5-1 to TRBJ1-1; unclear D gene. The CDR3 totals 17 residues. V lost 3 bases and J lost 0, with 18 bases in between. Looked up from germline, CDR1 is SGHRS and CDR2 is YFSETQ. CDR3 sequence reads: CASSSRPTYNMNTEAFF. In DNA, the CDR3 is TGCGCCAGCAGCTCGAGACCCACCTATAACATGAACACTGAAGCTTTCTTT.

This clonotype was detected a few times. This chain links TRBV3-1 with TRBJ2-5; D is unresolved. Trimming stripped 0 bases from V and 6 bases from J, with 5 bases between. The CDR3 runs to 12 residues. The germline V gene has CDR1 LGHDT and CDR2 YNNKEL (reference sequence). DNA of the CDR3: TGTGCCAGCAGCCAAGAGGAAAAGACCCAGTACTTC. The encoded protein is CASSQEEKTQYF.

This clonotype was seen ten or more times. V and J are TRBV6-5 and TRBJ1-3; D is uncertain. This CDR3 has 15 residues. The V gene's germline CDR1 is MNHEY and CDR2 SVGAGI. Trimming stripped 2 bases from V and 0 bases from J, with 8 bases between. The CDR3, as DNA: TGTGCCAGCAGTTACGACCAGAGCTCTGGAAACACCATATATTTT. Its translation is CASSYDQSSGNTIYF.

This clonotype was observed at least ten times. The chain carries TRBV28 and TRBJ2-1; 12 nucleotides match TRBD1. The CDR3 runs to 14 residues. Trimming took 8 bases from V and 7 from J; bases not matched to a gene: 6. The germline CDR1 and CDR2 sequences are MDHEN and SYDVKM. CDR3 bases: TGTGCCAGCTGGGGACAGGGGGCCTGGAATGAGCAGTTCTTC. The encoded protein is CASWGQGAWNEQFF.

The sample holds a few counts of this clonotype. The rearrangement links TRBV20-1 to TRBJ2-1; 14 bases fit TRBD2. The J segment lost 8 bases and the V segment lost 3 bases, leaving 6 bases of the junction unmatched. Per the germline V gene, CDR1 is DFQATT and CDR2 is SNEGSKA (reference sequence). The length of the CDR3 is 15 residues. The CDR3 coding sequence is TGCAGTGCTAGGGGACTAGCGGGAGCCGACGATGAGCAGTTCTTC. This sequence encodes CSARGLAGADDEQFF.

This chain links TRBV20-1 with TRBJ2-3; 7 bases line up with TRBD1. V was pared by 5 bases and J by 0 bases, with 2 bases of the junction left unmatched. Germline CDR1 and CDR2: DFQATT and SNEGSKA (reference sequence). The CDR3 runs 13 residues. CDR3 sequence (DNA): TGCAGTGCTCGACAGGGCAGCACAGATACGCAGTATTTT. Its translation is CSARQGSTDTQYF.

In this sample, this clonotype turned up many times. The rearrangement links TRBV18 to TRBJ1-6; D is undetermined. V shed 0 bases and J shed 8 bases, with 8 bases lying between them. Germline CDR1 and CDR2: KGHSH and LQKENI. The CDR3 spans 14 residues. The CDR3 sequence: CASSPPSVDSPLHF. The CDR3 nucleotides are TGTGCCAGCTCACCACCCAGTGTTGATTCACCCCTCCACTTT. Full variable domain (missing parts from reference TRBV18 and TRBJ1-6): NAGVMQNPRHLVRRRGQEARLRCSPMKGHSHVYWYRQLPEEGLKFMVYLQKENIIDESGMPKERFSAEFPKEGPSILRIQQVVRGDSAAYFCASSPPSVDSPLHFGNGTRLTVT.

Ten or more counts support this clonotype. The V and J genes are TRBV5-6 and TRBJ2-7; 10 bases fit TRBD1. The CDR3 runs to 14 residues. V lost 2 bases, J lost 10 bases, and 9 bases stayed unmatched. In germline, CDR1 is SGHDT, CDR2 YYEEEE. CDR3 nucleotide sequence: TGTGCCAGCAGCTTTGTCTCCGACAGGGGGCGACAGTACTTC. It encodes CASSFVSDRGRQYF.

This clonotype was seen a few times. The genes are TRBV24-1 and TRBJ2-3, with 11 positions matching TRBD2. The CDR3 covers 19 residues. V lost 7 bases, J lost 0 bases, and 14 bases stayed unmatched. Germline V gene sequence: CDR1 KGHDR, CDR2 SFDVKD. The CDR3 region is CATSEGLLAGGYSTDTQYF. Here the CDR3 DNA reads TGTGCCACCAGCGAAGGGTTATTAGCGGGGGGGTATAGCACAGATACGCAGTATTTT.

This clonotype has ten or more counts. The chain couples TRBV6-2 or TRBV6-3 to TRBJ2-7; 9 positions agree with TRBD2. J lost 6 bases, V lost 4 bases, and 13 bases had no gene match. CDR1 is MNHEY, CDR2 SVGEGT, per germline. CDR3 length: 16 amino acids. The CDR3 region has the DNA TGTGCCAGCAGTTTCTCGATAGCGGGAGAGTGGAGCGAGCAGTACTTC. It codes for CASSFSIAGEWSEQYF.

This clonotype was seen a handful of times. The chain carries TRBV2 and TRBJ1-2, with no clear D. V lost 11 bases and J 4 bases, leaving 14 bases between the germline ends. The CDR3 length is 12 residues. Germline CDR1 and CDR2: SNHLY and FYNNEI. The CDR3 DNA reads TGTGCCTCGAGGGCAGTCCTCTATGGCTACACCTTC. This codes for CASRAVLYGYTF.

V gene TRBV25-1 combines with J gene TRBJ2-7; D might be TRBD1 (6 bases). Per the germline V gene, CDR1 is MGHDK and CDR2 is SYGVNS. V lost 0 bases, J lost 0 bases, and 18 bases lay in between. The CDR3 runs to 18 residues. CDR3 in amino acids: CASSEYDPRGGSSYEQYF. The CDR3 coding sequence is TGTGCCAGCAGTGAATATGACCCTAGAGGGGGAAGCTCCTACGAGCAGTACTTC.

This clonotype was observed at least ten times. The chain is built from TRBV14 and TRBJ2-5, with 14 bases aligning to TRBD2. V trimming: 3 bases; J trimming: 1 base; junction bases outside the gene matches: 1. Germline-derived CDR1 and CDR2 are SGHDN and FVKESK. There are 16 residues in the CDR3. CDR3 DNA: TGTGCCAGCAGCCAGGGACTAGCGGGAGCCCAAGAGACCCAGTACTTC. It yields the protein CASSQGLAGAQETQYF.

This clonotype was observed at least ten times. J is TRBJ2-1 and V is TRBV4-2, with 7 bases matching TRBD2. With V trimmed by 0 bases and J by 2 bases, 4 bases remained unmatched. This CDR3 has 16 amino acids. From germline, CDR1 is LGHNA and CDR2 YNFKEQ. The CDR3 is CASSQDRGGTYNEQFF. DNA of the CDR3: TGTGCCAGCAGCCAAGATCGCGGGGGTACCTACAATGAGCAGTTCTTC.

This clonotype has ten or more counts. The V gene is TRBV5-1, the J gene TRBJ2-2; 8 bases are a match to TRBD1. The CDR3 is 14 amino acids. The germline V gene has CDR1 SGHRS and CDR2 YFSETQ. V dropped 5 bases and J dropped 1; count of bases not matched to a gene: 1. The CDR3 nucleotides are TGCGCCAGCAGTGGGACAGGGAACACCGGGGAGCTGTTTTTT. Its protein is CASSGTGNTGELFF. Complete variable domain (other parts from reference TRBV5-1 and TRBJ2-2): KAGVTQTPRYLIKTRGQQVTLSCSPISGHRSVSWYQQTPGQGLQFLFEYFSETQRNKGNFPGRFSGRQFSNSRSEMNVSTLELGDSALYLCASSGTGNTGELFFGEGSRLTVL.

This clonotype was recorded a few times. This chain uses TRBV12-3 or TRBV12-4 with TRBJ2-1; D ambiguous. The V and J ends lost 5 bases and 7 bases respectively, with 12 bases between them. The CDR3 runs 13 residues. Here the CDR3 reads CASSPFGPNEQFF. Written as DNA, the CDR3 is TGTGCCAGCAGTCCCTTTGGGCCAAATGAGCAGTTCTTC.

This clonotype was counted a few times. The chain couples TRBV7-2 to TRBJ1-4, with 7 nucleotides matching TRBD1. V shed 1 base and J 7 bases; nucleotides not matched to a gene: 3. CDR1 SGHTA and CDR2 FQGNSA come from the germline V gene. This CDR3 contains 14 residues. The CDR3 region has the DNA TGTGCCAGCAGCTTAGACCCAGGGGGTGAAAAACTGTTTTTT. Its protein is CASSLDPGGEKLFF.

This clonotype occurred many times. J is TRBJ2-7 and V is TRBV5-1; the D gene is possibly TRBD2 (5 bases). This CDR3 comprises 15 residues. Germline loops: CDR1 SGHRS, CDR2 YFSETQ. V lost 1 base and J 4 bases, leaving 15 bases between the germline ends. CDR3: CASSLTSGNWYEQYF. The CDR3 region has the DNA TGCGCCAGCAGCTTGACCTCCGGGAATTGGTACGAGCAGTACTTC.

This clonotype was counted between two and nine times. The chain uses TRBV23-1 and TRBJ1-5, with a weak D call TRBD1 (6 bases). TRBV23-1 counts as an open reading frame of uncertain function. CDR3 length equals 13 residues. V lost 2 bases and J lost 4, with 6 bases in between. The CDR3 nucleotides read TGCGCCAGCAGTCAACAGGGGAATCAGCCCCAGCATTTT. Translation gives CASSQQGNQPQHF.

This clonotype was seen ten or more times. The DNA for the CDR3 is TGTGCCAGTAGTATAGATCTACTAGCGGGAGGGACCCAGTACTTC. Its translation: CASSIDLLAGGTQYF. J is TRBJ2-5 and V is TRBV19; 12 bases are a match to TRBD2. CDR3 length: 15 amino acids. Per germline, CDR1 LNHDA and CDR2 SQIVND (reference sequence). V shed 0 bases, J shed 7 bases, and the junction held 3 bases outside the gene matches.

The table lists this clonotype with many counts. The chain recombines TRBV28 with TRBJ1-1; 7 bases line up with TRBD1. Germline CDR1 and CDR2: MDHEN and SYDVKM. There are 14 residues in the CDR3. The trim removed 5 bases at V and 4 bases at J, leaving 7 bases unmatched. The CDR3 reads CASSPPGQATEAFF. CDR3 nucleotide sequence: TGTGCCAGCAGTCCACCCGGACAGGCCACTGAAGCTTTCTTT. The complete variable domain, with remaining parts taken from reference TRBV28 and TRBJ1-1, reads DVKVTQSSRYLVKRTGEKVFLECVQDMDHENMFWYRQDPGLGLRLIYFSYDVKMKEKGDIPEGYSVSREKKERFSLILESASTNQTSMYLCASSPPGQATEAFFGQGTRLTVV.

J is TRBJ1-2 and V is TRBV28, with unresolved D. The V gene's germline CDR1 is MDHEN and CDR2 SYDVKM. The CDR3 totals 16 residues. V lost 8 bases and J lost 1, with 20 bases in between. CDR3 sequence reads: CASRVGGLGLNYGYTF. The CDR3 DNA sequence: TGTGCCAGCCGGGTAGGAGGGCTTGGGCTTAACTATGGCTACACCTTC.